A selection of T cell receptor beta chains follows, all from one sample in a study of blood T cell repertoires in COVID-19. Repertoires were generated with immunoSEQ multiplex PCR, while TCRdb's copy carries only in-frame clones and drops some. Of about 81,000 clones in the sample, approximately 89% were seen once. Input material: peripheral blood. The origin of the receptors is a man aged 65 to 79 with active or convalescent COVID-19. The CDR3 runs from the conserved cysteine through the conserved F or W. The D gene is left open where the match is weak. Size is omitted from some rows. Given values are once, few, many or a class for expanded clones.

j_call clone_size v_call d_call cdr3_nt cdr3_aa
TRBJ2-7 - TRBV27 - TGTGCCAGCAGTTTCGGGGGGCATGACGGGTACGAGCAGTACTTC CASSFGGHDGYEQYF
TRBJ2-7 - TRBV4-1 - TGCGCCAGCAGCCAAGAAGAAACAGGGAATGTCTACGAGCAGTACTTC CASSQEETGNVYEQYF
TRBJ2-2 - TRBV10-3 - TGTGCCCTAAGGCCCGGGGGCACCGGGGAGCTGTTTTTT CALRPGGTGELFF
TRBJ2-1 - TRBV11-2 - TGTGCCAGCAGCTTAAGTCCAGATTACAATGAGCAGTTCTTC CASSLSPDYNEQFF
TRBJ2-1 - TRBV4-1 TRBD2 TGCGCCAGCAGCCATACTAGCGGCGATAACAATGAGCAGTTCTTC CASSHTSGDNNEQFF
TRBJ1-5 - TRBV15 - TGTGCCACCAGCAGAGATTCTAACACGGGTGATAGCAATCAGCCCCAGCATTTT CATSRDSNTGDSNQPQHF
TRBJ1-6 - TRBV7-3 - TGTGCCAGCAGTCGGACTAATAATTCACCCCTCCACTTT CASSRTNNSPLHF
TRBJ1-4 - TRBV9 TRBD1 TGTGCCAGCAGCCCAATCCTCGGGCAGGGGGCGTATTCTGAAAAACTGTTTTTT CASSPILGQGAYSEKLFF
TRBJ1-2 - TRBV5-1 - TGCGCCAGCAGCTTGACCCGGTTCGATGGCTACACCTTC CASSLTRFDGYTF
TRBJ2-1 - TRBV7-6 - TGTGCCAGCAGCCCGCCCCTAAGTGAGCAGTTCTTC CASSPPLSEQFF
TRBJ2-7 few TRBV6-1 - TGTGCCAGCAGTGAGTACACAAGGGGTTCCTACGAGCAGTACTTC CASSEYTRGSYEQYF
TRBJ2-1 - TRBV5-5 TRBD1 TGTGCCAGCAGAGCTACCGGGACAGGGGTCCTCTTC CASRATGTGVLF
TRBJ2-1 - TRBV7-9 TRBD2 TGTGCCAGCAGCTACACTAGCGGGGGCTTCAATGAGCAGTTCTTC CASSYTSGGFNEQFF
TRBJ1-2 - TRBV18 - TGTGCCAGCTCACCAGGGTCAGGGCACTATGGCTACACCTTC CASSPGSGHYGYTF
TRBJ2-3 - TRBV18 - TGTGCCAGCTCGCCGGGGGAGATCACAGATACGCAGTATTTT CASSPGEITDTQYF
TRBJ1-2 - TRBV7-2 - TGTGCCAGCAGCTTAGAATTCTCTTCCTATGGCTACACCTTC CASSLEFSSYGYTF
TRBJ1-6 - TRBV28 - TGTGCCAGCAGTTTAGGGGCCGGGACAAGAAAAGATTCACCCCTCCACTTT CASSLGAGTRKDSPLHF
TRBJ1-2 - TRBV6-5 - TGTGCCAGCAGTTACTTTCCCGAGGACACGTACTATGGCTACACCTTC CASSYFPEDTYYGYTF
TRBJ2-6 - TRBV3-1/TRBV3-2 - TGTGCCAGCAGCCAAGACCCCTGGGGGAGGACCGTCTCCTCTGGGGCCAACGTCCTGACTTTC CASSQDPWGRTVSSGANVLTF
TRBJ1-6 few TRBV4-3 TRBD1 TGCGCCAGCAGCCAGGGACAGAATCATAATTCACCCCTCCACTTT CASSQGQNHNSPLHF
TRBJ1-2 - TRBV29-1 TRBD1 TGCAGCGTGTCAGGGGGCGAAGACTATGGCTACACCTTC CSVSGGEDYGYTF
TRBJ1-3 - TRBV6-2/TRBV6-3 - TGTGCCAGCAGTTACGCGGGTCAGAGCTCTGGAAACACCATATATTTT CASSYAGQSSGNTIYF
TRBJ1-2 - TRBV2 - TGTGCCAGCAGTGAAGCCCGCTTCGGGAATTCTAACTATGGCTACACCTTC CASSEARFGNSNYGYTF
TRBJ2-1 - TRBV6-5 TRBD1 TGTGCCAGCAGCCTTAGACAGGGATCCTCCATTGAGCAGTTCTTC CASSLRQGSSIEQFF
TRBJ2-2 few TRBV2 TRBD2 TGTGCCAGCAGTGAAGCGCGGGGGGCAGCCGGGGAGCTGTTTTTT CASSEARGAAGELFF
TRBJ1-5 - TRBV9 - TGTGCCAGCAGCGTAGATTGGGGCGGCAATCAGCCCCAGCATTTT CASSVDWGGNQPQHF
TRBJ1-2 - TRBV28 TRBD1 TGTGCCAGCAGTTTATTTGGGGTGGGACAGGGGACCTATGGCTACACCTTC CASSLFGVGQGTYGYTF
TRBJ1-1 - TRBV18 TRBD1 TGTGCCAGCTCAACAGGGGCGACTCCGAACACTGAAGCTTTCTTT CASSTGATPNTEAFF
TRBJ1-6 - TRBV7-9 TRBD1 TGTGCCAGCAGCTTACAGGGGGATTCACCCCTCCACTTT CASSLQGDSPLHF
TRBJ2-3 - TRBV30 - TGTGCCTGGAGTGTAGGAGGGGATACGCAGTATTTT CAWSVGGDTQYF
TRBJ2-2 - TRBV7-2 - TGTGCCAGCAGCTTCCGCGCCCTCGTGTCTGCCGGGGAGCTGTTTTTT CASSFRALVSAGELFF
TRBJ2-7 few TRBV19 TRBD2 TGTGCCAGCACTAGCGGGGCTTTCCCCTACGAGCAGTACTTC CASTSGAFPYEQYF
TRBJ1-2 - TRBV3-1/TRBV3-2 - TGTGCCAGCAGCCAAGATAAGCGAGGCTACACCTTC CASSQDKRGYTF
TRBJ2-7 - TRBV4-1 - TGCGCCAGCAGCCAAGGACAGGTCGCCTACGAGCAGTACTTC CASSQGQVAYEQYF
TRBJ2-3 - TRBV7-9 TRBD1 TGTGCCAGCAGCTCGACTAGGGGACAGGGTGGTTCCACAGATACGCAGTATTTT CASSSTRGQGGSTDTQYF
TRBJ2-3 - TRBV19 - TGTGCCATGCCCGTAGGCGGGGCAAGCACAGATACGCAGTATTTT CAMPVGGASTDTQYF
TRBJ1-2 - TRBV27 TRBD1 TGTGCCAGCAGTCAGACAGGGACCTATGGCTACACCTTC CASSQTGTYGYTF
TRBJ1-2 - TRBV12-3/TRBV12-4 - TGTGCCAGCAGTTTAGGGGCCACGGCTGGCTACACCTTC CASSLGATAGYTF
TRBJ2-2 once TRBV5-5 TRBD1 TGTGCCAGCAGCCGAATATACCAGGGGGCACTGAACACCGGGGAGCTGTTTTTT CASSRIYQGALNTGELFF
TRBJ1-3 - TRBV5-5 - TGTGCCAGCAGCTTGGCCTCGTTCTCTGGAAACACCATATATTTT CASSLASFSGNTIYF
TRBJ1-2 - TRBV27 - TGTGCCAGCATCTCCTTGGGGGAGGCTAACTATGGCTACACCTTC CASISLGEANYGYTF
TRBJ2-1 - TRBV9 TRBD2 TGTGCCAGCAGCGCGACGACTAGCGGGGATCGGGATGAGCAGTTCTTC CASSATTSGDRDEQFF
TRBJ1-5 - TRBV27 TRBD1 TGTGCCAGCAAACGGACAGGGGATGGTCAGCCCCAGCATTTT CASKRTGDGQPQHF
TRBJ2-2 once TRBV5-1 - TGCGCCAGCAGCCCTATCTATAGCACCGGGGAGCTGTTTTTT CASSPIYSTGELFF
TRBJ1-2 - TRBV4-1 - TGCGCCAGCAGCCAAGTTTCGGAGGGCCGGGGCTACACCTTC CASSQVSEGRGYTF
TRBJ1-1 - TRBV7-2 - TGTGCCAGCAGCTTAGTCCCGCAGGGTATTGAAGCTTTCTTT CASSLVPQGIEAFF
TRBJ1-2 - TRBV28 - TGTGCCAGCAGCAGTGGACTCTACTATGGCTACACCTTC CASSSGLYYGYTF
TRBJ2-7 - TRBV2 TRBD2 TGTGCCGGCGGGGGAGGGAGGACAAACGAGCAGTACTTC CAGGGGRTNEQYF
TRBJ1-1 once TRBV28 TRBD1 TGTGCCAGCAGTCGGACAGGGAAGGGGACTGAAGCTTTCTTT CASSRTGKGTEAFF
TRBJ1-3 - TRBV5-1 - TGCGCCAGCAGCTTGCAGCCAAGTGGGAGCGAGAGGACTGGAAACACCATATATTTT CASSLQPSGSERTGNTIYF
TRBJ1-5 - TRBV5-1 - TGCGCCAGCAGCATAGACGGGTACAATCAGCCCCAGCATTTT CASSIDGYNQPQHF
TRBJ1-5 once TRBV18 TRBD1 TGTGCCAGCTCACCCGGGACAGGAGGACAGCCCCAGCATTTT CASSPGTGGQPQHF